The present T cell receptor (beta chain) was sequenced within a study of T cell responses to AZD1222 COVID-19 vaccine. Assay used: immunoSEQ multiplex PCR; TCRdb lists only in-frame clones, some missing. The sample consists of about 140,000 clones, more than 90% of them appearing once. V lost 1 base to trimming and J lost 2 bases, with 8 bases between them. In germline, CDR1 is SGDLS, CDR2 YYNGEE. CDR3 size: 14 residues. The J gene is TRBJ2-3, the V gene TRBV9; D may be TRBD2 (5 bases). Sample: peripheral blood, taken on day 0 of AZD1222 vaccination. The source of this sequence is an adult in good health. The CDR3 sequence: CASSVHSATDTQYF. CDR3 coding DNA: TGTGCCAGCAGCGTACATAGCGCCACAGATACGCAGTATTTT.